Listed below are T cell receptor beta chains from one sample, sequenced in a study of blood T cells in healthy people across ages. Each CDR3 protein gets one entry after TCRdb re-called the 5' RACE reads with MiXCR. The sample has fewer than 800,000 distinct CDR3 sequences, roughly 25% seen once. Separately, the same data were catalogued under a study of T cells of mothers and their children.

The sample taken for sequencing was blood. The receptors derive from a boy aged 5-17 years in good health. Each CDR3 is given with its conserved first and last residue. The D gene is left open where the match is weak. For some rows the clone size is stated as once, few or many, or as a class when expanded; others skip it.

D gene: NA
V gene: TRBV6-5
CDR3 length: 14
J gene: TRBJ2-1
clone size: few
CDR3 protein: CASSYGEPYGEQFF
CDR3 DNA: TGTGCCAGCAGTTATGGCGAACCGTACGGAGAGCAGTTCTTC

D gene: NA
V gene: TRBV6-5
CDR3 length: 12
J gene: TRBJ2-2
clone size: many
CDR3 protein: CASRGLTGELFF
CDR3 DNA: TGTGCCAGCAGGGGTCTAACCGGGGAGCTGTTTTTT

D gene: TRBD2
V gene: TRBV29-1
CDR3 length: 16
J gene: TRBJ2-3
clone size: NA
CDR3 protein: CSVVGGWGTPGDTPYF
CDR3 DNA: TGCAGCGTTGTGGGGGGGTGGGGGACCCCCGGAGATACGCCGTATTTT

D gene: NA
V gene: TRBV28
CDR3 length: 14
J gene: TRBJ2-5
clone size: few
CDR3 protein: CASSPGGDTVGQYF
CDR3 DNA: TGTGCCAGCAGTCCCGGAGGGGACACGGTCGGGCAGTACTTC

D gene: TRBD1
V gene: TRBV7-9
CDR3 length: 14
J gene: TRBJ2-2
clone size: NA
CDR3 protein: CASGDRVLGGELFF
CDR3 DNA: TGTGCCAGCGGGGACAGGGTGCTTGGCGGGGAGCTGTTTTTT

D gene: NA
V gene: TRBV2
CDR3 length: 14
J gene: TRBJ1-2
clone size: few
CDR3 protein: CASSTRQTNYGYTF
CDR3 DNA: TGTGCCAGCAGTACCCGACAGACTAACTATGGCTACACCTTC

D gene: NA
V gene: TRBV5-1
CDR3 length: 14
J gene: TRBJ1-4
clone size: NA
CDR3 protein: CASSLWGGDEKLFF
CDR3 DNA: TGCGCCAGCAGCTTGTGGGGGGGAGATGAAAAACTGTTTTTT

D gene: NA
V gene: TRBV29-1
CDR3 length: 16
J gene: TRBJ1-1
clone size: few
CDR3 protein: CSVESFVGNGNTEAFF
CDR3 DNA: TGCAGCGTTGAATCTTTCGTAGGGAACGGGAACACTGAAGCTTTCTTT

D gene: NA
V gene: TRBV28
CDR3 length: 13
J gene: TRBJ1-2
clone size: few
CDR3 protein: CASSFEGRGGYTF
CDR3 DNA: TGTGCCAGCAGTTTTGAAGGACGCGGTGGCTACACCTTC

D gene: TRBD2
V gene: TRBV2
CDR3 length: 14
J gene: TRBJ2-5
clone size: NA
CDR3 protein: CAVRGGPIQETQYF
CDR3 DNA: TGTGCCGTCCGGGGGGGCCCGATTCAAGAGACCCAGTACTTC

D gene: TRBD2
V gene: TRBV4-2
CDR3 length: 16
J gene: TRBJ2-1
clone size: few
CDR3 protein: CASSRRTSGGAVEQFF
CDR3 DNA: TGTGCCAGCAGCCGACGGACTAGCGGGGGGGCGGTTGAGCAGTTCTTC

D gene: TRBD2
V gene: TRBV7-2
CDR3 length: 17
J gene: TRBJ2-5
clone size: few
CDR3 protein: CASSYQRESLLGETQYF
CDR3 DNA: TGTGCCAGCAGTTACCAGCGGGAGAGCCTCCTTGGAGAGACCCAGTACTTC

D gene: TRBD1
V gene: TRBV28
CDR3 length: 20
J gene: TRBJ1-6
clone size: NA
CDR3 protein: CASSLIGPVQGVRANSPLHF
CDR3 DNA: TGTGCCAGCAGTCTAATAGGTCCAGTTCAGGGGGTCAGAGCTAATTCACCCCTCCACTTT

D gene: TRBD1
V gene: TRBV11-1
CDR3 length: 14
J gene: TRBJ1-2
clone size: few
CDR3 protein: CASSPTGFSYGYTF
CDR3 DNA: TGTGCCAGCAGCCCGACAGGGTTTTCCTATGGCTACACCTTC

D gene: NA
V gene: TRBV20-1
CDR3 length: 13
J gene: TRBJ2-4
clone size: NA
CDR3 protein: CSARRAGHDIQYF
CDR3 DNA: TGCAGTGCTAGGCGGGCAGGGCACGACATTCAGTACTTC

D gene: TRBD2
V gene: TRBV20-1
CDR3 length: 17
J gene: TRBJ2-3
clone size: NA
CDR3 protein: CSASEPSGSPSTDTQYF
CDR3 DNA: TGCAGTGCTAGCGAGCCTAGCGGGAGCCCCAGCACAGATACGCAGTATTTT

D gene: TRBD2
V gene: TRBV7-8
CDR3 length: 16
J gene: TRBJ2-2
clone size: NA
CDR3 protein: CASSLDLAGSTGELFF
CDR3 DNA: TGTGCCAGCAGCTTAGACCTAGCGGGGAGCACCGGGGAGCTGTTTTTT

D gene: TRBD1
V gene: TRBV9
CDR3 length: 17
J gene: TRBJ1-2
clone size: NA
CDR3 protein: CASSENDRVGANYGYTF
CDR3 DNA: TGTGCCAGCAGCGAAAATGACAGGGTTGGTGCTAACTATGGCTACACCTTC

D gene: NA
V gene: TRBV6-6
CDR3 length: 13
J gene: TRBJ1-1
clone size: NA
CDR3 protein: CASTPTENTEAFF
CDR3 DNA: TGTGCCAGCACTCCGACAGAGAACACTGAAGCTTTCTTT

D gene: NA
V gene: TRBV9
CDR3 length: 14
J gene: TRBJ2-1
clone size: once
CDR3 protein: CASSPGGGSNEQFF
CDR3 DNA: TGTGCCAGCAGCCCCGGAGGAGGTTCCAATGAGCAGTTCTTC

D gene: NA
V gene: TRBV7-9
CDR3 length: 13
J gene: TRBJ2-2
clone size: NA
CDR3 protein: CASRSTGTGELFF
CDR3 DNA: TGTGCCAGCAGGTCTACAGGGACCGGGGAGCTGTTTTTT

D gene: TRBD1
V gene: TRBV29-1
CDR3 length: 13
J gene: TRBJ2-7
clone size: few
CDR3 protein: CSVKTDRGYEQYF
CDR3 DNA: TGCAGCGTTAAAACGGACAGGGGGTACGAGCAGTACTTC

D gene: NA
V gene: TRBV4-1
CDR3 length: 14
J gene: TRBJ1-4
clone size: few
CDR3 protein: CASSHTATNEKLFF
CDR3 DNA: TGCGCCAGCAGCCATACTGCAACTAATGAAAAACTGTTTTTT

D gene: NA
V gene: TRBV4-1
CDR3 length: 15
J gene: TRBJ2-5
clone size: once
CDR3 protein: CASSQEAKEAETQYF
CDR3 DNA: TGCGCCAGCAGCCAAGAGGCCAAAGAGGCGGAGACCCAGTACTTC

D gene: NA
V gene: TRBV12-3/TRBV12-4
CDR3 length: 12
J gene: TRBJ2-2
clone size: NA
CDR3 protein: CASTILTGELFF
CDR3 DNA: TGTGCCAGCACCATTCTCACCGGGGAGCTGTTTTTT

D gene: NA
V gene: TRBV6-5
CDR3 length: 14
J gene: TRBJ2-5
clone size: NA
CDR3 protein: CASSYTTSEETQYF
CDR3 DNA: TGTGCCAGCAGTTACACCACTTCCGAAGAGACCCAGTACTTC

D gene: TRBD1
V gene: TRBV28
CDR3 length: 15
J gene: TRBJ2-2
clone size: few
CDR3 protein: CASRLQGKNTGELFF
CDR3 DNA: TGTGCCAGCAGGCTACAGGGGAAGAACACCGGGGAGCTGTTTTTT

D gene: NA
V gene: TRBV6-6
CDR3 length: 18
J gene: TRBJ1-1
clone size: few
CDR3 protein: CASRTRPGQPLMNTEAFF
CDR3 DNA: TGTGCCAGCAGAACACGACCAGGGCAGCCGCTGATGAACACTGAAGCTTTCTTT

D gene: TRBD2
V gene: TRBV20-1
CDR3 length: 16
J gene: TRBJ2-7
clone size: NA
CDR3 protein: CSAEGLAGGQAYEQYF
CDR3 DNA: TGCAGTGCAGAGGGACTAGCGGGGGGCCAAGCCTACGAGCAGTACTTC

D gene: NA
V gene: TRBV28
CDR3 length: 15
J gene: TRBJ2-7
clone size: NA
CDR3 protein: CASRAPVGLGDEQYF
CDR3 DNA: TGTGCCAGCAGGGCCCCGGTGGGCCTGGGCGACGAGCAGTACTTC

D gene: TRBD2
V gene: TRBV2
CDR3 length: 16
J gene: TRBJ2-7
clone size: few
CDR3 protein: CASRESPGLAVYEQYF
CDR3 DNA: TGTGCCAGCAGAGAATCACCGGGACTAGCGGTTTACGAGCAGTACTTC

D gene: NA
V gene: TRBV7-2
CDR3 length: 15
J gene: TRBJ2-7
clone size: few
CDR3 protein: CASSPISRSSYEQYF
CDR3 DNA: TGTGCCAGCAGTCCTATTAGCAGGAGCTCCTACGAGCAGTACTTC

D gene: TRBD1
V gene: TRBV2
CDR3 length: 15
J gene: TRBJ1-2
clone size: NA
CDR3 protein: CASSETGDPSYGYTF
CDR3 DNA: TGTGCCAGCAGTGAAACAGGGGACCCCTCCTATGGCTACACCTTC

D gene: TRBD1
V gene: TRBV28
CDR3 length: 13
J gene: TRBJ2-2
clone size: NA
CDR3 protein: CASGQGRAGELFF
CDR3 DNA: TGTGCCAGCGGACAGGGCCGGGCCGGGGAGCTGTTTTTT

D gene: NA
V gene: TRBV25-1
CDR3 length: 13
J gene: TRBJ1-1
clone size: NA
CDR3 protein: CASSQGMNTEAFF
CDR3 DNA: TGTGCCAGCAGTCAGGGTATGAACACTGAAGCTTTCTTT

D gene: TRBD2
V gene: TRBV5-1
CDR3 length: 16
J gene: TRBJ2-1
clone size: NA
CDR3 protein: CASSLVAGGPYNEQFF
CDR3 DNA: TGCGCCAGCAGCTTGGTTGCGGGGGGGCCCTACAATGAGCAGTTCTTC

D gene: NA
V gene: TRBV2
CDR3 length: 15
J gene: TRBJ2-1
clone size: few
CDR3 protein: CASSEGGVGNNEQFF
CDR3 DNA: TGTGCCAGCAGTGAGGGGGGAGTCGGGAACAATGAGCAGTTCTTC

D gene: TRBD1
V gene: TRBV3-1
CDR3 length: 15
J gene: TRBJ2-5
clone size: NA
CDR3 protein: CASSQTGTAQETQYF
CDR3 DNA: TGTGCCAGCAGCCAGACCGGGACAGCTCAAGAGACCCAGTACTTC

D gene: NA
V gene: TRBV20-1
CDR3 length: 16
J gene: TRBJ2-7
clone size: NA
CDR3 protein: CSARALGGSNPYEQYF
CDR3 DNA: TGCAGTGCAAGGGCCTTAGGGGGAAGTAATCCGTACGAGCAGTACTTC

D gene: NA
V gene: TRBV7-2
CDR3 length: 14
J gene: TRBJ2-5
clone size: few
CDR3 protein: CASSRKVRAETQYF
CDR3 DNA: TGTGCCAGCAGCCGAAAAGTACGAGCAGAGACCCAGTACTTC

D gene: NA
V gene: TRBV20-1
CDR3 length: 15
J gene: TRBJ2-6
clone size: few
CDR3 protein: CSARVPISGANVLTF
CDR3 DNA: TGCAGTGCTAGGGTCCCGATCTCTGGGGCCAACGTCCTGACTTTC

D gene: NA
V gene: TRBV5-1
CDR3 length: 14
J gene: TRBJ2-5
clone size: NA
CDR3 protein: CASGQTGALETQYF
CDR3 DNA: TGCGCCAGCGGACAAACAGGAGCCCTAGAGACCCAGTACTTC

D gene: TRBD1
V gene: TRBV5-1
CDR3 length: 14
J gene: TRBJ1-1
clone size: NA
CDR3 protein: CASSLAQGGPEAFF
CDR3 DNA: TGCGCCAGCAGCTTGGCCCAAGGGGGCCCTGAAGCTTTCTTT

D gene: NA
V gene: TRBV12-3/TRBV12-4
CDR3 length: 15
J gene: TRBJ2-1
clone size: few
CDR3 protein: CASSLGQGMYNEQFF
CDR3 DNA: TGTGCCAGCAGTTTAGGCCAGGGGATGTACAATGAGCAGTTCTTC

D gene: NA
V gene: TRBV29-1
CDR3 length: 16
J gene: TRBJ2-1
clone size: few
CDR3 protein: CSVEAGTGDSYNEQFF
CDR3 DNA: TGCAGCGTTGAGGCCGGGACTGGAGACTCCTACAATGAGCAGTTCTTC

D gene: NA
V gene: TRBV5-1
CDR3 length: 15
J gene: TRBJ2-6
clone size: NA
CDR3 protein: CASSLDLSGANVLTF
CDR3 DNA: TGCGCCAGCAGCTTGGACCTCTCTGGGGCCAACGTCCTGACTTTC

D gene: NA
V gene: TRBV12-5
CDR3 length: 16
J gene: TRBJ2-1
clone size: few
CDR3 protein: CASGRGRDSSYNEQFF
CDR3 DNA: TGTGCTAGTGGCAGGGGGAGGGATAGCTCCTACAATGAGCAGTTCTTC

D gene: NA
V gene: TRBV4-1
CDR3 length: 16
J gene: TRBJ1-5
clone size: NA
CDR3 protein: CASSQVPAGANQPQHF
CDR3 DNA: TGCGCCAGCAGCCAAGTACCGGCAGGGGCGAATCAGCCCCAGCATTTT

D gene: NA
V gene: TRBV7-9
CDR3 length: 13
J gene: TRBJ1-1
clone size: NA
CDR3 protein: CASSPTRETEAFF
CDR3 DNA: TGTGCCAGCAGCCCGACCCGGGAGACTGAAGCTTTCTTT

D gene: NA
V gene: TRBV7-8
CDR3 length: 13
J gene: TRBJ1-2
clone size: NA
CDR3 protein: CASSVTTAYGYTF
CDR3 DNA: TGTGCCAGCAGCGTAACGACGGCCTATGGCTACACCTTC

D gene: TRBD2
V gene: TRBV29-1
CDR3 length: 17
J gene: TRBJ2-1
clone size: few
CDR3 protein: CSVEDLVGGGAYNEQFF
CDR3 DNA: TGCAGCGTTGAAGATCTAGTCGGCGGGGGGGCCTACAATGAGCAGTTCTTC

D gene: NA
V gene: TRBV6-1
CDR3 length: 15
J gene: TRBJ1-5
clone size: few
CDR3 protein: CASTPIGSSNQPQHF
CDR3 DNA: TGTGCCAGCACGCCCATCGGGAGTAGCAATCAGCCCCAGCATTTT

D gene: TRBD1
V gene: TRBV29-1
CDR3 length: 14
J gene: TRBJ1-2
clone size: few
CDR3 protein: CSVEVGDRAYGYTF
CDR3 DNA: TGCAGCGTTGAAGTCGGGGACAGGGCCTATGGCTACACCTTC